Listed below are T cell receptor beta chains from one sample, sequenced in a study of T cells in Graves' hyperthyroidism and ophthalmopathy. TCRdb re-called the multiplex PCR reads with MiXCR, one entry per CDR3 protein. In the table there are hundreds of thousands of distinct CDR3 sequences, approximately 13% of which are singletons. Material for sequencing was blood. All receptors come from a woman in her thirties with Graves' hyperthyroidism that later progressed to Graves' ophthalmopathy. The CDR3 runs from the conserved cysteine through the conserved F or W. The D gene is left open where the match is weak. Not all rows give a size; the values are once, few, many and, for expanded clones, a class.

size	V	D	J	CDR3	DNA
many	TRBV2	TRBD2	TRBJ2-5	CASSPRRGGVVSQYF	TGTGCCAGCAGCCCGAGGAGGGGAGGGGTGGTGTCCCAGTACTTC
many	TRBV12-5	NA	TRBJ1-5	CASSLFSSNQPQHF	TGTGCTAGTTCTTTATTCTCCAGCAATCAGCCCCAGCATTTT
few	TRBV5-1	NA	TRBJ2-1	CASSLGYGYNEQFF	TGCGCCAGCAGCTTGGGGTATGGGTACAATGAGCAGTTCTTC
many	TRBV2	NA	TRBJ1-6	CASSAGQRDSPLHF	TGTGCCAGCAGCGCCGGGCAACGGGATTCACCCCTCCACTTT
few	TRBV24-1	NA	TRBJ2-3	CATSDSLGTDTQYF	TGTGCCACCAGTGATTCCCTCGGAACAGATACGCAGTATTTT
few	TRBV6-1	TRBD2	TRBJ2-7	CASSGIGLAGGLPLSYEQYF	TGTGCCAGCAGTGGCATTGGACTAGCGGGAGGCCTTCCACTCTCCTACGAGCAGTACTTC
many	TRBV2	NA	TRBJ1-2	CASRGFTYGYTF	TGTGCCAGCAGGGGGTTTACCTATGGCTACACCTTC
few	TRBV30	NA	TRBJ1-5	CAWSRQQPRSGPQHF	TGTGCCTGGAGCCGCCAACAGCCAAGATCGGGGCCCCAGCATTTT
many	TRBV7-2	NA	TRBJ2-3	CASSPGSLGTDTQYF	TGTGCCAGCAGCCCCGGGTCTTTAGGGACAGATACGCAGTATTTT
many	TRBV5-1	NA	TRBJ1-3	CASSFDGNGNTIYF	TGCGCCAGCAGCTTTGACGGGAATGGAAACACCATATATTTT
NA	TRBV13	TRBD1	TRBJ1-2	CASSLAVRQGESRANYGYTF	TGTGCCAGCAGCTTAGCAGTTCGACAGGGGGAATCGCGCGCTAACTATGGCTACACCTTC
NA	TRBV25-1	TRBD1	TRBJ2-7	CASSGRQGATYEQYF	TGTGCCAGCAGTGGAAGACAGGGGGCGACCTACGAGCAGTACTTC
few	TRBV4-3	NA	TRBJ1-4	CASSRLSGTLGGEKLFF	TGCGCCAGCAGCCGACTTAGTGGTACCCTTGGTGGCGAAAAACTGTTTTTT
many	TRBV2	NA	TRBJ1-1	CASSDFVAFF	TGTGCCAGCAGTGATTTTGTGGCTTTCTTT
many	TRBV10-3	NA	TRBJ2-5	CAISESIGFSQETQYF	TGTGCCATCAGTGAGTCTATTGGGTTCTCACAAGAGACCCAGTACTTC
many	TRBV10-3	TRBD2	TRBJ2-3	CAISESSSGSSLSTDTQYF	TGTGCCATCAGTGAGTCGTCTAGCGGGAGCTCCCTTAGCACAGATACGCAGTATTTT
many	TRBV6-2/TRBV6-3	NA	TRBJ2-7	CASSTRGSSSYEQYF	TGTGCCAGCAGTACGAGGGGGAGTTCCTCCTACGAGCAGTACTTC
many	TRBV7-2	NA	TRBJ2-1	CASSPARLYNEQFF	TGTGCCAGCAGCCCCGCCCGGTTATACAATGAGCAGTTCTTC
many	TRBV7-2	TRBD1	TRBJ2-7	CASSLSGGWTGSYEQYF	TGTGCCAGCAGCTTAAGTGGTGGCTGGACAGGTTCCTACGAGCAGTACTTC
many	TRBV12-3/TRBV12-4	NA	TRBJ1-1	CASTLGDGYTEAFF	TGTGCCAGCACCCTCGGGGACGGATACACTGAAGCTTTCTTT
few	TRBV9	TRBD1	TRBJ1-1	CASSATDRVRNTEAFF	TGTGCCAGCAGCGCGACAGACAGGGTCCGGAACACTGAAGCTTTCTTT
many	TRBV27	NA	TRBJ1-3	CASSSQGLGNTIYF	TGTGCCAGCAGTTCCCAGGGTCTCGGAAACACCATATATTTT
few	TRBV15	NA	TRBJ2-3	CATSTGQYQDTQYF	TGTGCCACCAGCACTGGACAGTATCAAGATACGCAGTATTTT
many	TRBV11-3	NA	TRBJ2-1	CASSLDFWTTSINEQFF	TGTGCCAGCAGCTTAGATTTTTGGACCACCTCGATCAATGAGCAGTTCTTC
NA	TRBV6-1	NA	TRBJ1-6	CASSEAIPSSYSSPLHF	TGTGCCAGCAGTGAAGCTATCCCGAGCTCCTATAGTTCACCCCTCCACTTT
few	TRBV2	NA	TRBJ2-7	CASSEVNLRDGTYEQYF	TGTGCCAGCAGTGAAGTGAATCTTCGGGACGGAACCTACGAGCAGTACTTC
NA	TRBV19	NA	TRBJ2-1	CASSISIGSGSYNEQFF	TGTGCCAGTAGTATTAGTATCGGAAGCGGCTCCTACAATGAGCAGTTCTTC